Sequencing of this T cell receptor beta chain was carried out in a study of CD8+ T cells in alopecia areata. The study, taken as a whole, reports: Researchers say the link of baseline CD8+ expansion to response remains uncertain, with one nonresponder.

Sequencing relied on a cDNA template that was reverse transcribed from extracted RNA. TCRdb's table, derived via immunoSEQ multiplex PCR, lists solely in-frame clones and lacks some. There are approximately 210,000 clones in the sample; 66% occur only once, and 0.95% to 1.5% lies in the top ten. V lost 4 bases and J 3 bases, leaving 9 bases between the germline ends. Germline V gives CDR1 GTSNPN, CDR2 SVGIG (reference sequence). The CDR3 extends over 12 amino acids. Specified treatment: oral pan-JAK inhibitor, 5-10 mg twice daily. In this sample, this clone turned up once. Its antigen is not known. The chain carries TRBV30 and TRBJ1-1, with D possibly being TRBD1 (6 bases). The sequenced sample was CD4+ T cells sorted from blood, obtained at approximately week 44, from a patient treated with tofacitinib. The clonotype originates from a human donor with alopecia areata. CDR3 nucleotides: TGTGCCTGGAAGGGGGACCACACTGAAGCTTTCTTT. It translates to CAWKGDHTEAFF.